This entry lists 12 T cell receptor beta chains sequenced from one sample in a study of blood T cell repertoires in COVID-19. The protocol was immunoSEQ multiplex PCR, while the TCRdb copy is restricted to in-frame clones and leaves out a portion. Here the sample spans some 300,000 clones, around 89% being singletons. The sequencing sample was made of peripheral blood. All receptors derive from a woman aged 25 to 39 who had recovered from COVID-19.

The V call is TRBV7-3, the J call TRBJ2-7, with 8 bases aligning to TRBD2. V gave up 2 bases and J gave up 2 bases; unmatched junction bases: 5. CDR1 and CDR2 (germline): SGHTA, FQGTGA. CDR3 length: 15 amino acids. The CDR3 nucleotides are TGTGCCAGCAGCTTATCGGGAGGGACCCCCTACGAGCAGTACTTC. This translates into CASSLSGGTPYEQYF. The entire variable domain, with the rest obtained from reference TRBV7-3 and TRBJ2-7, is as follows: GAGVSQTPSNKVTEKGKYVELRCDPISGHTALYWYRQSLGQGPEFLIYFQGTGAADDSGLPNDRFFAVRPEGSVSTLKIQRTERGDSAVYLCASSLSGGTPYEQYFGPGTRLTVT.

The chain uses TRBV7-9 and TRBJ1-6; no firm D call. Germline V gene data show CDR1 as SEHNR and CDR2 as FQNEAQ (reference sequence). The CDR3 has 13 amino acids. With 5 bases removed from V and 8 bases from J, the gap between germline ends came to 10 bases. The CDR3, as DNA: TGTGCCAGCAGCCCCTTCGGGGATTCACCCCTCCACTTT. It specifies CASSPFGDSPLHF.

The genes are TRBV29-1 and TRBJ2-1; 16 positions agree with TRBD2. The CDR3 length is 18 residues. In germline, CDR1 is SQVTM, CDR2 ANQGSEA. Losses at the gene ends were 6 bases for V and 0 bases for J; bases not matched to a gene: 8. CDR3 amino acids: CSVRGTSGGASSYNEQFF. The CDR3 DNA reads TGCAGCGTCCGCGGGACTAGCGGGGGGGCCAGCTCCTACAATGAGCAGTTCTTC.

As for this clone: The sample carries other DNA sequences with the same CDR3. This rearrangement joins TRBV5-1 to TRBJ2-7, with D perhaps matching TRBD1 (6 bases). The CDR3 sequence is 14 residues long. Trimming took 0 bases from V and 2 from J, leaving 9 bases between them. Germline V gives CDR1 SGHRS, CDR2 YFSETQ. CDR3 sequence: CASSLEGVPYEQYF. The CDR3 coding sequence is TGCGCCAGCAGCTTGGAGGGGGTCCCCTACGAGCAGTACTTC.

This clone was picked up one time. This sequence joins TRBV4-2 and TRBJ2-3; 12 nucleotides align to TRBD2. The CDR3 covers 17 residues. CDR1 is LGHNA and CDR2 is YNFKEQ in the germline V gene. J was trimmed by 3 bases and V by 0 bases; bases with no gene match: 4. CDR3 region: CASSQEGLAGKTDTQYF. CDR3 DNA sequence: TGTGCCAGCAGCCAAGAAGGACTAGCGGGGAAAACAGATACGCAGTATTTT.

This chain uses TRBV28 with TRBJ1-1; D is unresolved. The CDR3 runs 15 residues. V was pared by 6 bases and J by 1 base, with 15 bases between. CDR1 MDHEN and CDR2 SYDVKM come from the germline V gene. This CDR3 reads CASSQIESENTEAFF. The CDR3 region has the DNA TGTGCCAGCAGCCAAATCGAATCAGAGAACACTGAAGCTTTCTTT.

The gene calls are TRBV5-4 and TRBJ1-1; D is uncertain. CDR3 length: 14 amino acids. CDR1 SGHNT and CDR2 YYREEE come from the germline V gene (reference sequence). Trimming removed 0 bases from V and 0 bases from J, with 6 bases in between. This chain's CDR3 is CASSLGHMNTEAFF. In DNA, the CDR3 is TGTGCCAGCAGCTTGGGGCACATGAACACTGAAGCTTTCTTT.

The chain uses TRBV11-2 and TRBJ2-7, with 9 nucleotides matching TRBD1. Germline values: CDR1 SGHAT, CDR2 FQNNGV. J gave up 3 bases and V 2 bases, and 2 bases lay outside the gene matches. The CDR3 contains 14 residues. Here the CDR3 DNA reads TGTGCCAGCAGCTTACACAGGGGGCGCTACGAGCAGTACTTC. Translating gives CASSLHRGRYEQYF.

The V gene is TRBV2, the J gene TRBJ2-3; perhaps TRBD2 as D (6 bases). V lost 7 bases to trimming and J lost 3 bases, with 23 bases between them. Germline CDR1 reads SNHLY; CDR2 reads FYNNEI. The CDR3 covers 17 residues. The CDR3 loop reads CASTAGRGRARTDTQYF. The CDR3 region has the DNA TGTGCCAGCACCGCGGGGCGGGGTAGGGCCCGAACAGATACGCAGTATTTT.

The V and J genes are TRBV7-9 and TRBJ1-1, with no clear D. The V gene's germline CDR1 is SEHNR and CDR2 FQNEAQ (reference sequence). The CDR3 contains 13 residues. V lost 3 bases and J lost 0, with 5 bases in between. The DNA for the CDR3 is TGTGCCAGCAGCTTGTTTATGAACACTGAAGCTTTCTTT. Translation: CASSLFMNTEAFF.

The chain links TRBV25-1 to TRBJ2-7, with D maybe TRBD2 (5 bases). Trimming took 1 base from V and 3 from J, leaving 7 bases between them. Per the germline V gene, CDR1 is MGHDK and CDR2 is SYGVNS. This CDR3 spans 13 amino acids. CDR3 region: CASSELRDYEQYF. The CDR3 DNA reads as TGTGCCAGCAGTGAATTACGGGACTACGAGCAGTACTTC.

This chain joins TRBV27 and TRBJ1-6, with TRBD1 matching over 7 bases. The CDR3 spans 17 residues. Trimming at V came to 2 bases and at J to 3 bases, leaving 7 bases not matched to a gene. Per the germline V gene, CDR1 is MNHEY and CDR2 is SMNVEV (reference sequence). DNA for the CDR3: TGTGCCAGCAGTTTACGGAGGGGGCAGGGCTATAATTCACCCCTCCACTTT. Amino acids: CASSLRRGQGYNSPLHF.